The T cell receptor beta chain described here comes from a study of blood T cell repertoires in COVID-19. About the research overall: Sources were T cells, B-cell-depleted T cells, or PBMCs; the material itself was cDNA or gDNA.

Profiled with immunoSEQ multiplex PCR; TCRdb holds only in-frame clones, not every one. Of approximately 190,000 clones detected, about 80% appear once; the ten largest clones hold 6% to 8.5%. From germline, CDR1 is MNHEY and CDR2 SMNVEV (reference sequence). V shed 7 bases, J shed 4 bases, and the junction held 9 bases outside the gene matches. This CDR3 spans 15 amino acids. Sequencing was performed on peripheral blood. This sequence was found in a man in his fifties or sixties with acute or convalescent COVID-19. This chain uses TRBV27 with TRBJ2-1; 8 nucleotides match TRBD2. The CDR3 DNA reads as TGTGCCAGCATCGTTCAGCGGGGGTTATACAATGAGCAGTTCTTC. Translating it yields CASIVQRGLYNEQFF.